Presented here are 22 T cell receptor beta chains from one specimen sequenced in a study of post-analysis software for immune sequencing data. Antigens for these TCRs are unknown. The TCR beta cDNA libraries contained unique molecular identifiers. TCRdb reanalysed the PCR reads using MiXCR and keeps one entry per CDR3 protein. The sample shows 740,000 or so distinct CDR3 sequences, roughly 58% of them seen only once. Study results and caveats: Patients carried five TRBV segments more frequently than controls did, and TRBV5-6, TRBV5-1 and TRBV20-1 were among them.

Sequencing was performed on blood. The source of these receptors is a girl under 18 with multiple sclerosis.

This chain joins TRBV9 and TRBJ2-1, with no clear D. The last part of the DNA fits TRBJ2-7 better; the J call may be wrong. CDR3 length: 15 residues. Germline V gives CDR1 SGDLS, CDR2 YYNGEE. The CDR3 DNA reads as TGTGCCAGCAGCGTATCCCCAGCTTTGGGTAATGAGCAGTACTTC. As protein: CASSVSPALGNEQYF.

V is TRBV6-6 and J is TRBJ2-7, with 9 bases matching TRBD2. This CDR3 has 15 amino acids. After removal of 2 bases from V and 7 bases from J, the junction contained 9 bases not matched to a gene. The germline V gene has CDR1 MNHNY and CDR2 SVGAGI (reference sequence). The DNA for the CDR3 is TGTGCCAGCAGTTACAGGGCGGGAGGGCCTGGGGAGCAGTACTTC. Translating it yields CASSYRAGGPGEQYF.

This chain joins TRBV20-1 and TRBJ2-5; 11 nucleotides match TRBD2. The CDR3 contains 14 residues. From germline, CDR1 is DFQATT and CDR2 SNEGSKA (reference sequence). The ends lost 6 bases at V and 5 bases at J; junction bases unmatched: 8. The CDR3 loop reads CSAKPGLAVETQYF. CDR3 sequence (DNA): TGCAGTGCGAAACCGGGACTAGCGGTGGAGACCCAGTACTTC.

This chain links TRBV7-9 with TRBJ2-7; D is unclear. The ends were cut back, 1 base at V and 0 bases at J, with 10 bases in the middle. CDR1 is SEHNR and CDR2 is FQNEAQ in the germline V gene (reference sequence). CDR3 length equals 15 residues. CDR3 bases: TGTGCCAGCAGCTTAGGGCAGAAAACCTCCTACGAGCAGTACTTC. It codes for CASSLGQKTSYEQYF.

This chain connects TRBV29-1 to TRBJ2-1; tentative D call: TRBD2 (5 bases). V was clipped by 3 bases and J by 5 bases, with 17 bases between them. The CDR3 loop spans 15 amino acids. Looked up from germline, CDR1 is SQVTM and CDR2 is ANQGSEA. CDR3 in DNA: TGCAGCGTTGAGGAGCGGAAAACTCATAACAATGAGCAGTTCTTC. It translates to CSVEERKTHNNEQFF.

The gene calls are TRBV6-5 and TRBJ2-1; 11 nucleotides match TRBD2. CDR1 is MNHEY, CDR2 SVGAGI, per germline. Trimming cost V 7 bases and J 6 bases; bases outside gene matches: 8. The CDR3 is 15 residues long. The CDR3 DNA reads TGTGCCAGCACTTCGTTACTAGCGGGAGCCAATGAGCAGTTCTTC. It codes for CASTSLLAGANEQFF.

The rearrangement links TRBV14 to TRBJ2-3; no clear D. The germline CDR1 and CDR2 sequences are SGHDN and FVKESK. The CDR3 contains 16 residues. Trimming cost V 1 base and J 2 bases, with 13 bases left between them. CDR3 in amino acids: CASSQVFSLYTDTQYF. For the CDR3, the DNA is TGTGCCAGCAGCCAAGTTTTTAGTCTGTACACAGATACGCAGTATTTT.

This clonotype was picked up a small number of times. V and J are TRBV12-3 or TRBV12-4 and TRBJ2-5; D gene unclear. The ends were cut back, 6 bases at V and 4 bases at J, with 18 bases in the middle. The CDR3 has 15 residues. The CDR3 region is CASSRAAVSPETQYF. CDR3 coding DNA: TGTGCCAGCAGCCGTGCGGCGGTTTCCCCAGAGACCCAGTACTTC.

This clonotype turned up a few times. The V and J genes are TRBV4-1 and TRBJ2-4; D is unresolved. Trimming removed 0 bases at V and 5 bases at J, with 17 bases between. Germline values: CDR1 MGHRA, CDR2 YSYEKL. There are 17 residues in the CDR3. Written as DNA, the CDR3 is TGCGCCAGCAGCCAAGATGGGTGGTTAGACAATGAAAACATTCAGTACTTC. This codes for CASSQDGWLDNENIQYF.

This clonotype was counted between two and nine times. The chain recombines TRBV7-9 with TRBJ2-7; D remains ambiguous. The CDR3 runs to 15 residues. CDR1 is SEHNR and CDR2 is FQNEAQ in the germline V gene (reference sequence). Between the trimmed V and J ends, which lost 5 bases and 3 bases, there was a span of 17 bases. CDR3: CASSTPLARHYEQYF. The CDR3 DNA reads TGTGCCAGCAGCACGCCGTTGGCCAGACACTACGAGCAGTACTTC.

The chain is built from TRBV6-1 and TRBJ1-6; TRBD1 matches 12 bases. Germline V gene data show CDR1 as MNHNS and CDR2 as SASEGT. There are 18 residues in the CDR3. V was pared by 7 bases and J by 7 bases, with 14 bases of the junction left unmatched. CDR3 protein: CASILRSPGQGANSPLHF. The CDR3 DNA is TGTGCCAGCATCCTACGATCCCCGGGACAGGGGGCAAATTCACCCCTCCACTTT.

V is TRBV7-9 and J is TRBJ1-6; TRBD1 aligns across 8 bases. This CDR3 contains 16 residues. Germline CDR1 reads SEHNR; CDR2 reads FQNEAQ (reference sequence). V gave up 4 bases and J gave up 9 bases; unmatched junction bases: 11. CDR3 region: CASSYTLTGDPSPLHF. The CDR3 DNA follows: TGTGCCAGCAGCTACACCCTGACAGGGGATCCTTCACCCCTCCACTTT.

V usage is TRBV7-3 and J usage is TRBJ2-1, with 8 bases fitting TRBD2. CDR3 length equals 15 residues. Germline CDR1 SGHTA, CDR2 FQGTGA. Losses at the gene ends were 5 bases for V and 7 bases for J; bases not matched to a gene: 10. This CDR3 reads CASSPDGRAWNEQFF. CDR3 in DNA: TGTGCCAGCAGCCCAGACGGGAGGGCGTGGAATGAGCAGTTCTTC.

The chain couples TRBV29-1 to TRBJ1-2; TRBD1 aligns across 7 bases. This CDR3 comprises 14 residues. CDR1 and CDR2 from the germline V gene are SQVTM and ANQGSEA. The V segment lost 7 bases and the J segment 2 bases; nucleotides outside the gene matches: 10. CDR3 sequence: CSATGALPNYGYTF. In nucleotides, the CDR3 is TGCAGCGCAACAGGGGCGCTTCCAAACTATGGCTACACCTTC.

This clonotype showed up many times. This chain uses TRBV29-1 with TRBJ2-7; 7 bases are shared with TRBD1. J was trimmed by 2 bases and V by 4 bases; bases with no gene match: 2. Germline CDR1 reads SQVTM; CDR2 reads ANQGSEA. This CDR3 has 12 residues. The CDR3 DNA is TGCAGCGTTGGGGGGACAGCCTACGAGCAGTACTTC. This sequence encodes CSVGGTAYEQYF.

This sequence joins TRBV5-1 and TRBJ1-2, with D uncertain. Germline V gene sequence: CDR1 SGHRS, CDR2 YFSETQ. The length of the CDR3 is 13 residues. Trimming shortened V by 4 bases and J by 8 bases, and 15 bases separated the two germline ends. CDR3 DNA sequence: TGCGCCAGCAGCGGGCAGGAGGCTCGCGGCTACACCTTC. This codes for CASSGQEARGYTF.

In its sample, this clonotype was seen once. The chain employs TRBV6-2 or TRBV6-3 and TRBJ2-1; possible D gene TRBD2, 5 bases. The germline gives CDR1 MNHEY, CDR2 SVGEGT. The V end lost 6 bases, the J end lost 9 bases, and 12 bases lay between the germline ends. This CDR3 is 12 amino acids long. CDR3 residues: CASSQIRGEQFF. Here the CDR3 DNA reads TGTGCCAGCAGCCAAATACGGGGTGAGCAGTTCTTC.

CDR3 sequence: CASKGVKETQYF. The CDR3 DNA reads as TGTGCCAGCAAGGGGGTAAAGGAGACCCAGTACTTC. The rearrangement joins TRBV28 to TRBJ2-5, with D possibly TRBD1 on 6 matching bases. The length of the CDR3 is 12 residues. Germline CDR1 is MDHEN and CDR2 is SYDVKM. V gave up 7 bases and J gave up 5 bases, with 11 bases separating them.

This clonotype came up once. The chain joins TRBV6-5 to TRBJ2-7; TRBD2 agrees at 12 bases. The J call may be wrong; the DNA end is better matched by TRBJ2-1. CDR1 is MNHEY, CDR2 SVGAGI, per germline. The CDR3 spans 13 residues. CDR3 sequence reads: CASRGLAGSKQFF. The CDR3 DNA sequence: TGTGCCAGCAGGGGACTAGCGGGCTCCAAGCAGTTCTTC.

This clonotype was counted at least ten times. This chain connects TRBV5-1 to TRBJ2-7; unclear D gene. The germline V gene has CDR1 SGHRS and CDR2 YFSETQ. Trimming removed 0 bases from V and 3 bases from J, with 4 bases in between. CDR3 length: 12 residues. The CDR3 loop is CASSLGDYEQYF. The CDR3 nucleotides read TGCGCCAGCAGCTTGGGCGACTACGAGCAGTACTTC.

This clonotype appeared a few times. The chain is built from TRBV6-5 and TRBJ2-7; D call uncertain. Germline V CDR1 and CDR2: MNHEY, SVGAGI. The CDR3 length is 12 residues. Trimming took 4 bases from V and 6 from J, leaving 10 bases between them. The chain's CDR3 is CASSSLGVEQYF. Written as DNA, the CDR3 is TGTGCCAGCAGTTCCCTCGGCGTCGAGCAGTACTTC.

The chain carries TRBV6-5 and TRBJ1-3; maybe TRBD1 (6 bases). Germline CDR1 reads MNHEY; CDR2 reads SVGAGI. The V end was cut by 2 bases, the J end by 0 bases, with 8 bases between. This CDR3 spans 15 amino acids. The CDR3 loop reads CASSYGGASGNTIYF. The CDR3 coding sequence is TGTGCCAGCAGTTACGGGGGCGCCTCTGGAAACACCATATATTTT.